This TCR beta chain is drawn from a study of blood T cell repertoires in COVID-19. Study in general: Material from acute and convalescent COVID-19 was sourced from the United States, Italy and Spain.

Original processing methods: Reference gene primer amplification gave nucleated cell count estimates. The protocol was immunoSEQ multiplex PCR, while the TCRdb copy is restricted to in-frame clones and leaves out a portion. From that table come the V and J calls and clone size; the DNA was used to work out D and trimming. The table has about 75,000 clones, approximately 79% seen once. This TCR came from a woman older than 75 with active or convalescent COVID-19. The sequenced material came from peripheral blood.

CDR3 bases: TGTGCCAGCAGCCAAAAACAGAACTATGGCTACACCTTC. This gives the protein CASSQKQNYGYTF. The chain combines TRBV3-1 (or the pseudogene TRBV3-2) with TRBJ1-2; D uncertain. V was cut by 2 bases and J by 2 bases, with 6 bases left in between. CDR3 length equals 13 residues. Germline assignment: CDR1 LGHDT and CDR2 YNNKEL (reference sequence).